This T cell receptor beta chain was identified during a study of identical twins. Study findings and constraints: The abundant beta clonotypes from cord blood had fewer insertions, and memory repertoires had none of this.

The CDR3 runs 12 residues. Germline V lookup: CDR1 PRHDT, CDR2 FYEKMQ (reference sequence). V was pared by 2 bases and J by 10 bases, with 9 bases between. To note about this clonotype: Its antigen is unknown.

A universal primer site was created by template switching, with the cDNA bearing unique molecular identifiers. TCRdb fed the 5' RACE reads into MiXCR, producing one record per CDR3 protein. The sample carries about 890,000 distinct CDR3 sequences, roughly 12% recorded once. These data were also filed under a second study, of yellow fever vaccine responses in identical twins.

The sequence was collected from a woman aged 18-29 years in good health. The V gene is TRBV13, the J gene TRBJ2-1; unclear D gene. The sequenced sample was PBMCs. The CDR3 DNA is TGTGCCAGCAGCTTAATTGGACCCGAGCAGTTCTTC. As protein: CASSLIGPEQFF.